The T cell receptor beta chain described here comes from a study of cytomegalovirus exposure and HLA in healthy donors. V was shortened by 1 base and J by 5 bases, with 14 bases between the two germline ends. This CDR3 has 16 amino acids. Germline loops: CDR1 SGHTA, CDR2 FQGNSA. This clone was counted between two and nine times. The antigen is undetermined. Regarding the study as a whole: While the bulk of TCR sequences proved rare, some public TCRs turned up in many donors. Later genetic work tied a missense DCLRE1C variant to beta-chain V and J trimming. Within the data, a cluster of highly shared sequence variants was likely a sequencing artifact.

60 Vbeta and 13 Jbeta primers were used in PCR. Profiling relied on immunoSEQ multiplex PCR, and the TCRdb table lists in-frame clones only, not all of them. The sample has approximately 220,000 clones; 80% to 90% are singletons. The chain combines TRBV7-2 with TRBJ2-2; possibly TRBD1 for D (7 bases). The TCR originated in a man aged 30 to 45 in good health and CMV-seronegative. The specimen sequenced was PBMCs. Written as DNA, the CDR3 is TGTGCCAGCAGCTTAGTAAGGGCAGGGGGGACCGGGGAGCTGTTTTTT. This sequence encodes CASSLVRAGGTGELFF.